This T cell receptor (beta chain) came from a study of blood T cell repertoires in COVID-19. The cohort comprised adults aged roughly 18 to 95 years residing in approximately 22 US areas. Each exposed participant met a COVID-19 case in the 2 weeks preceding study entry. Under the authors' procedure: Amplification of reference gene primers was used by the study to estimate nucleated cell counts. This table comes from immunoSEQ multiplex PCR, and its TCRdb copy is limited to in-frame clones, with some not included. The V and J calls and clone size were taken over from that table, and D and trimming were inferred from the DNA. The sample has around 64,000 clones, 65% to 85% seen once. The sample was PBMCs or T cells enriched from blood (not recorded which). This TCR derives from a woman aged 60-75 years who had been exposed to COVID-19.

CDR3 residues: CASSVFSGRAANTGELFF. DNA of the CDR3: TGTGCCAGCAGCGTCTTCAGCGGGAGGGCCGCGAACACCGGGGAGCTGTTTTTT. This chain uses TRBV9 with TRBJ2-2; 10 bases align to TRBD2. Trimming at V came to 2 bases and at J to 0 bases, leaving 7 bases not matched to a gene. CDR3 length: 18 amino acids. The germline gives CDR1 SGDLS, CDR2 YYNGEE.